A selection of T cell receptor beta chains follows, all from one sample in a study of T cells after posttransplantation cyclophosphamide. Assay used: immunoSEQ multiplex PCR; TCRdb lists only in-frame clones, some missing. The data hold about 6,700 clones, with roughly 77% observed a single time. The sequencing here drew on PBMCs, taken after allogeneic stem cell transplant with posttransplant cyclophosphamide. The source of these receptors is a female patient in her fifties or sixties who received an allogeneic stem cell transplant from a related donor, was CMV-positive, and had no GVHD. Part of the T cells may come from the graft donor. CDR3s include the opening cysteine and the closing phenylalanine or tryptophan. Each record gives: J gene, D gene, clone size, V gene, CDR3 length, CDR3 protein, CDR3 DNA. The D gene is left open where the match is weak. The size field is filled for only some rows; it gives once, few, many or a size class.

J gene: TRBJ2-3; D gene: TRBD2; clone size: -; V gene: TRBV5-4; CDR3 length: 17; CDR3 protein: CASSSAPSGRPTDTQYF; CDR3 DNA: TGTGCCAGCAGCTCGGCCCCTAGCGGGAGGCCCACAGATACGCAGTATTTT
J gene: TRBJ2-3; D gene: -; clone size: -; V gene: TRBV6-1; CDR3 length: 14; CDR3 protein: CASSEYGFGDTQYF; CDR3 DNA: TGTGCCAGCAGTGAATACGGGTTCGGGGATACGCAGTATTTT
J gene: TRBJ2-7; D gene: TRBD1; clone size: -; V gene: TRBV29-1; CDR3 length: 12; CDR3 protein: CSVGQGTYEQYF; CDR3 DNA: TGCAGCGTTGGACAGGGGACGTACGAGCAGTACTTC
J gene: TRBJ2-1; D gene: TRBD2; clone size: -; V gene: TRBV29-1; CDR3 length: 12; CDR3 protein: CSGSGRDNEQFF; CDR3 DNA: TGCAGCGGTAGCGGGAGGGACAATGAGCAGTTCTTC
J gene: TRBJ2-3; D gene: -; clone size: -; V gene: TRBV5-1; CDR3 length: 15; CDR3 protein: CASSRRGSEADTQYF; CDR3 DNA: TGCGCCAGCAGCCGACGGGGAAGCGAGGCAGATACGCAGTATTTT
J gene: TRBJ1-1; D gene: TRBD1; clone size: few; V gene: TRBV5-5; CDR3 length: 16; CDR3 protein: CASSLEGQGFNTEAFF; CDR3 DNA: TGTGCCAGCAGCTTGGAAGGACAGGGTTTCAACACTGAAGCTTTCTTT
J gene: TRBJ1-6; D gene: -; clone size: -; V gene: TRBV19; CDR3 length: 14; CDR3 protein: CASTTRQYNSPLHF; CDR3 DNA: TGTGCCAGTACCACCAGGCAGTATAATTCACCCCTCCACTTT
J gene: TRBJ1-3; D gene: -; clone size: -; V gene: TRBV30; CDR3 length: 16; CDR3 protein: CAWSVLGAASGNTIYF; CDR3 DNA: TGTGCCTGGAGTGTATTAGGGGCAGCCTCTGGAAACACCATATATTTT
J gene: TRBJ2-5; D gene: TRBD2; clone size: few; V gene: TRBV2; CDR3 length: 16; CDR3 protein: CASSSGGGRRGETQYF; CDR3 DNA: TGTGCCAGCAGCTCAGGCGGGGGGCGGAGGGGAGAGACCCAGTACTTC
J gene: TRBJ1-2; D gene: -; clone size: few; V gene: TRBV2; CDR3 length: 13; CDR3 protein: CASSEGFDRGYTF; CDR3 DNA: TGTGCCAGCAGTGAGGGCTTTGATCGCGGCTACACCTTC
J gene: TRBJ2-7; D gene: -; clone size: -; V gene: TRBV11-2; CDR3 length: 14; CDR3 protein: CASSLAPQNYEQYF; CDR3 DNA: TGTGCCAGCAGCTTAGCACCCCAGAACTACGAGCAGTACTTC
J gene: TRBJ1-2; D gene: -; clone size: -; V gene: TRBV10-1; CDR3 length: 13; CDR3 protein: CASSERRAGGYTF; CDR3 DNA: TGCGCCAGCAGTGAGCGAAGGGCGGGAGGCTACACCTTC
J gene: TRBJ2-2; D gene: TRBD1; clone size: -; V gene: TRBV7-8; CDR3 length: 16; CDR3 protein: CASSLGAGGNTGELFF; CDR3 DNA: TGTGCCAGCAGCCTAGGGGCAGGGGGCAACACCGGGGAGCTGTTTTTT
J gene: TRBJ2-7; D gene: TRBD1; clone size: -; V gene: TRBV19; CDR3 length: 14; CDR3 protein: CASSSGTGTTLQYF; CDR3 DNA: TGTGCCAGTAGTTCCGGGACAGGGACTACGTTGCAGTACTTC
J gene: TRBJ2-3; D gene: -; clone size: -; V gene: TRBV18; CDR3 length: 16; CDR3 protein: CASSPLPGTSTDTQYF; CDR3 DNA: TGTGCCAGCTCACCACTACCAGGTACAAGCACAGATACGCAGTATTTT
J gene: TRBJ2-6; D gene: TRBD1; clone size: -; V gene: TRBV28; CDR3 length: 18; CDR3 protein: CASSFWGQGRTGANVLTF; CDR3 DNA: TGTGCCAGCAGTTTCTGGGGACAGGGAAGGACTGGGGCCAACGTCCTGACTTTC
J gene: TRBJ1-1; D gene: TRBD1; clone size: -; V gene: TRBV7-9; CDR3 length: 15; CDR3 protein: CASRNRGLGDTEAFF; CDR3 DNA: TGTGCCAGCAGGAACAGGGGGCTCGGGGACACTGAAGCTTTCTTT
J gene: TRBJ2-3; D gene: TRBD1; clone size: -; V gene: TRBV19; CDR3 length: 14; CDR3 protein: CASGQDLSTDTQYF; CDR3 DNA: TGTGCCAGTGGACAGGATTTAAGCACAGATACGCAGTATTTT
J gene: TRBJ1-3; D gene: -; clone size: -; V gene: TRBV28; CDR3 length: 15; CDR3 protein: CASSLEAGTRNTIYF; CDR3 DNA: TGTGCCAGCAGTTTAGAAGCCGGGACTCGAAACACCATATATTTT
J gene: TRBJ1-1; D gene: -; clone size: -; V gene: TRBV10-3; CDR3 length: 12; CDR3 protein: CAIRRRGGEAFF; CDR3 DNA: TGTGCCATCCGAAGGCGGGGGGGAGAAGCTTTCTTT
J gene: TRBJ2-7; D gene: TRBD1; clone size: -; V gene: TRBV28; CDR3 length: 15; CDR3 protein: CASSLLSGTGGEQYF; CDR3 DNA: TGTGCCAGCAGTTTATTATCCGGGACAGGGGGCGAGCAGTACTTC
J gene: TRBJ2-7; D gene: TRBD1; clone size: -; V gene: TRBV29-1; CDR3 length: 12; CDR3 protein: CSVTTGSYEQYF; CDR3 DNA: TGCAGCGTCACGACAGGGTCCTACGAGCAGTACTTC
J gene: TRBJ2-7; D gene: TRBD1; clone size: once; V gene: TRBV27; CDR3 length: 14; CDR3 protein: CASSLSTQGREQYF; CDR3 DNA: TGTGCCAGCAGTTTATCCACACAGGGGCGGGAGCAGTACTTC
J gene: TRBJ1-6; D gene: TRBD1; clone size: -; V gene: TRBV10-3; CDR3 length: 14; CDR3 protein: CAINNGQGNSPLHF; CDR3 DNA: TGTGCCATCAACAATGGACAGGGTAATTCACCCCTCCACTTT
J gene: TRBJ1-5; D gene: TRBD1; clone size: -; V gene: TRBV19; CDR3 length: 14; CDR3 protein: CASSPSGGTQPQHF; CDR3 DNA: TGTGCCAGTAGTCCTTCAGGGGGTACTCAGCCCCAGCATTTT
J gene: TRBJ1-1; D gene: -; clone size: once; V gene: TRBV9; CDR3 length: 14; CDR3 protein: CASSESGVGAEAFF; CDR3 DNA: TGTGCCAGCAGCGAATCGGGGGTGGGCGCTGAAGCTTTCTTT
J gene: TRBJ2-2; D gene: TRBD1; clone size: -; V gene: TRBV27; CDR3 length: 16; CDR3 protein: CASSLRGTGGTGELFF; CDR3 DNA: TGTGCCAGCAGTTTAAGGGGGACAGGGGGGACCGGGGAGCTGTTTTTT
J gene: TRBJ2-1; D gene: TRBD1; clone size: -; V gene: TRBV5-1; CDR3 length: 18; CDR3 protein: CASSLGGTAESSYNEQFF; CDR3 DNA: TGCGCCAGCAGCTTGGGGGGGACAGCCGAGAGCTCCTACAATGAGCAGTTCTTC
J gene: TRBJ2-7; D gene: TRBD1; clone size: -; V gene: TRBV9; CDR3 length: 15; CDR3 protein: CASNLGGQGGHEQYF; CDR3 DNA: TGTGCCAGCAACCTCGGGGGACAGGGTGGCCACGAGCAGTACTTC
J gene: TRBJ1-5; D gene: -; clone size: -; V gene: TRBV4-2; CDR3 length: 17; CDR3 protein: CASSQPVRDSSNQPQHF; CDR3 DNA: TGTGCCAGCAGCCAACCGGTCCGGGACTCTAGCAATCAGCCCCAGCATTTT
J gene: TRBJ2-3; D gene: TRBD2; clone size: -; V gene: TRBV5-1; CDR3 length: 14; CDR3 protein: CASSLEASGGADQF; CDR3 DNA: TGCGCCAGCAGCTTGGAAGCTAGCGGGGGGGCCGACCAATTT
J gene: TRBJ2-7; D gene: -; clone size: -; V gene: TRBV6-5; CDR3 length: 14; CDR3 protein: CASSYSRLGSEQYF; CDR3 DNA: TGTGCCAGCAGTTACTCCCGGTTGGGGAGCGAGCAGTACTTC
J gene: TRBJ1-2; D gene: TRBD1; clone size: -; V gene: TRBV25-1; CDR3 length: 13; CDR3 protein: CASGDRGGYGYTF; CDR3 DNA: TGTGCCAGCGGGGACAGGGGGGGCTATGGCTACACCTTC
J gene: TRBJ1-4; D gene: TRBD1; clone size: -; V gene: TRBV10-3; CDR3 length: 16; CDR3 protein: CAISSGGLATNEKLFF; CDR3 DNA: TGTGCCATTTCTTCAGGGGGCTTAGCAACTAATGAAAAACTGTTTTTT
J gene: TRBJ1-1; D gene: -; clone size: medium-sized; V gene: TRBV7-9; CDR3 length: 15; CDR3 protein: CASSLSAGTNTEAFF; CDR3 DNA: TGTGCCAGCAGCTTATCGGCGGGCACCAACACTGAAGCTTTCTTT
J gene: TRBJ1-1; D gene: -; clone size: once; V gene: TRBV10-3; CDR3 length: 15; CDR3 protein: CAISDPDRTNTEAFF; CDR3 DNA: TGTGCCATCAGTGATCCAGACAGGACAAACACTGAAGCTTTCTTT
J gene: TRBJ2-5; D gene: TRBD2; clone size: few; V gene: TRBV5-1; CDR3 length: 16; CDR3 protein: CASSLDTSGRAETQYF; CDR3 DNA: TGCGCCAGCAGCTTAGACACTAGCGGGAGGGCCGAGACCCAGTACTTC
J gene: TRBJ1-5; D gene: TRBD1; clone size: -; V gene: TRBV6-1; CDR3 length: 15; CDR3 protein: CASSGQGAGNQPQHF; CDR3 DNA: TGTGCCAGCAGTGGACAGGGGGCGGGCAATCAGCCCCAGCATTTT
J gene: TRBJ1-2; D gene: -; clone size: -; V gene: TRBV19; CDR3 length: 15; CDR3 protein: CTSSIVGRTNYGYTF; CDR3 DNA: TGTACCAGTAGTATAGTCGGGCGGACAAACTATGGCTACACCTTC
J gene: TRBJ2-7; D gene: TRBD2; clone size: -; V gene: TRBV9; CDR3 length: 18; CDR3 protein: CASSVEEGTSGLDYEQYF; CDR3 DNA: TGTGCCAGCAGCGTAGAGGAGGGCACTAGCGGACTGGACTACGAGCAGTACTTC
J gene: TRBJ2-2; D gene: -; clone size: -; V gene: TRBV5-1; CDR3 length: 16; CDR3 protein: CASRRIADRPMGELFF; CDR3 DNA: TGCGCCAGCAGGCGAATTGCGGACAGACCGATGGGGGAGCTGTTTTTT
J gene: TRBJ2-5; D gene: TRBD2; clone size: -; V gene: TRBV28; CDR3 length: 18; CDR3 protein: CASSLGPLRGESQETQYF; CDR3 DNA: TGTGCCAGCAGTTTAGGCCCTCTCCGGGGGGAGTCCCAAGAGACCCAGTACTTC
J gene: TRBJ2-7; D gene: -; clone size: -; V gene: TRBV18; CDR3 length: 13; CDR3 protein: CASSPKFEERQYF; CDR3 DNA: TGTGCCAGCTCACCAAAATTTGAGGAGAGGCAGTACTTC
J gene: TRBJ1-6; D gene: -; clone size: -; V gene: TRBV27; CDR3 length: 19; CDR3 protein: CASSLGEPLLMVGDSPLHF; CDR3 DNA: TGTGCCAGCAGCTTAGGAGAGCCACTATTGATGGTAGGAGATTCACCCCTCCACTTT
J gene: TRBJ1-2; D gene: -; clone size: -; V gene: TRBV30; CDR3 length: 14; CDR3 protein: CAWDRTGQYYGYTF; CDR3 DNA: TGTGCCTGGGATCGGACGGGACAATACTATGGCTACACCTTC
J gene: TRBJ2-3; D gene: TRBD2; clone size: -; V gene: TRBV9; CDR3 length: 16; CDR3 protein: CASSAKLAGGVDTQYF; CDR3 DNA: TGTGCCAGCAGCGCGAAACTAGCGGGGGGGGTGGATACGCAGTATTTT
J gene: TRBJ2-1; D gene: TRBD1; clone size: -; V gene: TRBV29-1; CDR3 length: 13; CDR3 protein: CSVVAGGHNEQFF; CDR3 DNA: TGCAGCGTTGTAGCAGGGGGTCATAATGAGCAGTTCTTC
J gene: TRBJ1-3; D gene: -; clone size: -; V gene: TRBV12-5; CDR3 length: 14; CDR3 protein: CASGFGQSGNTIYF; CDR3 DNA: TGTGCTAGTGGTTTCGGACAGTCTGGAAACACCATATATTTT
J gene: TRBJ1-2; D gene: -; clone size: -; V gene: TRBV1; CDR3 length: 16; CDR3 protein: CTSSQGQGAKGYGYTF; CDR3 DNA: TGCACCAGCAGCCAGGGACAGGGGGCCAAAGGCTATGGCTACACCTTC
J gene: TRBJ2-7; D gene: TRBD2; clone size: -; V gene: TRBV2; CDR3 length: 16; CDR3 protein: CASSFGLAGGPYEQYF; CDR3 DNA: TGTGCCAGCAGCTTCGGACTAGCGGGGGGGCCGTACGAGCAGTACTTC
J gene: TRBJ1-2; D gene: -; clone size: -; V gene: TRBV19; CDR3 length: 13; CDR3 protein: CASSKSENYGYTF; CDR3 DNA: TGTGCCAGTAGTAAATCCGAGAACTATGGCTACACCTTC
J gene: TRBJ2-5; D gene: -; clone size: -; V gene: TRBV7-3; CDR3 length: 12; CDR3 protein: CASSSDGVSQYF; CDR3 DNA: TGTGCCAGCAGCTCGGACGGGGTCTCCCAGTACTTC
J gene: TRBJ1-4; D gene: -; clone size: -; V gene: TRBV5-4; CDR3 length: 16; CDR3 protein: CASSLERSAPNEKLFF; CDR3 DNA: TGTGCCAGCAGCTTGGAACGGTCTGCTCCTAATGAAAAACTGTTTTTT
J gene: TRBJ2-2; D gene: -; clone size: -; V gene: TRBV9; CDR3 length: 15; CDR3 protein: CASSEGGLNTGELFF; CDR3 DNA: TGTGCCAGCAGTGAAGGAGGGTTAAACACCGGGGAGCTGTTTTTT
J gene: TRBJ2-1; D gene: -; clone size: -; V gene: TRBV5-1; CDR3 length: 13; CDR3 protein: CASSLAPGDEQFF; CDR3 DNA: TGCGCCAGCAGCTTGGCCCCCGGGGATGAGCAGTTCTTC